These T cell receptor beta chains were read from a single sample in a study of blood T cell repertoires in COVID-19. Profiling relied on immunoSEQ multiplex PCR, and the TCRdb table lists in-frame clones only, not all of them. The sample lists approximately 240,000 clones, 84% occurring once. Sequencing used peripheral blood. These receptors originate from an elderly woman with active or convalescent COVID-19. The CDR3 runs from the conserved cysteine through the conserved F or W. A D gene is named only where the DNA matches it firmly. Clone size, where shown, is once, few, many, or a class for clones that have expanded.

D gene	clone size	V gene	J gene	CDR3 DNA	CDR3 protein
-	-	TRBV30	TRBJ2-5	TGTGCTCGGGGGCAAGGGGGCACGAAGACCCAGTACTTC	CARGQGGTKTQYF
-	once	TRBV9	TRBJ2-7	TGTGCCAGCAGCGAGGACAGTGGGTGGTACGAGCAGTACTTC	CASSEDSGWYEQYF
-	-	TRBV6-5	TRBJ1-2	TGTGCCAGCAGTTACTCGTTTAAGGGAGTGGACTATGGCTACACCTTC	CASSYSFKGVDYGYTF
-	-	TRBV19	TRBJ1-2	TGTGCCAGTACCCGAACAGGGTTCCTCCGGGGCTACACCTTC	CASTRTGFLRGYTF
TRBD1	-	TRBV4-1	TRBJ1-2	TGCGCCAGCAGCCTAGGACAGGGGGAGGTAGAGGGCTACACCTTC	CASSLGQGEVEGYTF
TRBD2	-	TRBV7-2	TRBJ2-5	TGTGCCAGCAGCTTAGTTCCTAGCGGGGGGGAGAGGGTGGAGACCCAGTACTTC	CASSLVPSGGERVETQYF
-	-	TRBV7-3	TRBJ2-5	TGTGCCAGCAGCTCGGGACTTGGCCAAGAGACCCAGTACTTC	CASSSGLGQETQYF
-	-	TRBV5-1	TRBJ2-3	TGCGCCAGCAGCTTCACAGGGAGTACGCAGTATTTT	CASSFTGSTQYF
-	-	TRBV19	TRBJ1-2	TGTGCCAGTAGTCGGTTTCCCTATGGCTACACCTTC	CASSRFPYGYTF
-	-	TRBV2	TRBJ1-1	TGTGCCAGCAGCCCTCCGGGATCATGGGGATATGGCACTGAAGCTTTCTTT	CASSPPGSWGYGTEAFF
TRBD1	-	TRBV6-2/TRBV6-3	TRBJ1-2	TGTGCCAGCAGCCGACAGGGGGCTAGTGGCTACACCTTC	CASSRQGASGYTF
-	-	TRBV6-5	TRBJ1-6	TGTGCCAGCGGGCAGGGGAAGAGTAATTCACCCCTCCACTTT	CASGQGKSNSPLHF
-	-	TRBV18	TRBJ2-5	TGTGCCAGCTCATCTTCTAGGTTACAAGAGACCCAGTACTTC	CASSSSRLQETQYF
-	few	TRBV5-1	TRBJ2-7	TGCGCCAGCACTTATCTTGCGGGACTCGAGCAGTACTTC	CASTYLAGLEQYF
-	-	TRBV19	TRBJ1-1	TGTGCCAGTAGTCCCGGGGACTTGAACACTGAAGCTTTCTTT	CASSPGDLNTEAFF
TRBD1	-	TRBV10-3	TRBJ2-7	TGTGCCATCAGAGCAGGGGGCCTCGTATCCTACGAGCAGTACTTC	CAIRAGGLVSYEQYF
TRBD1	-	TRBV2	TRBJ1-4	TGTGCCAGCAGGAAACAGGGGACAGTGGAAAAACTGTTTTTT	CASRKQGTVEKLFF
-	-	TRBV7-3	TRBJ2-3	TGTGCCAGCAGCTTGGGTGGGACTAGCACAGATACGCAGTATTTT	CASSLGGTSTDTQYF
-	-	TRBV25-1	TRBJ1-4	TGTGCCAGCAGCGCCCGGGGGGAGATAAGTGAAAAACTGTTTTTT	CASSARGEISEKLFF
TRBD2	-	TRBV11-1	TRBJ2-5	TGTGCCAGCACCCCCAGCGGGAGGACCCAAGAGACCCAGTACTTC	CASTPSGRTQETQYF
TRBD1	-	TRBV5-6	TRBJ1-2	TGTGCCAGCAGCCTCCCGGGACAGGGTCTCGGTTATGGCTACACCTTC	CASSLPGQGLGYGYTF
-	-	TRBV19	TRBJ1-2	TGTGCCAGTAGTATTGGTGGCAGCGAATGGGGCTACACCTTC	CASSIGGSEWGYTF
-	once	TRBV29-1	TRBJ1-1	TGCAGCGCAGGACTTGAGAGTGAAGCTTTCTTT	CSAGLESEAFF
TRBD2	-	TRBV7-3	TRBJ2-3	TGTGCCAGCAGCTCGCGGACTAGCGGGAGCACAGATACGCAGTATTTT	CASSSRTSGSTDTQYF
TRBD2	-	TRBV27	TRBJ2-1	TGTGCCAGCAGTTTTAGTACGGCGGGGGGGCCCAATGAGCAGTTCTTC	CASSFSTAGGPNEQFF
-	-	TRBV10-3	TRBJ2-1	TGTGCCATCAGTGCGTATGATGAGCAGTTCTTC	CAISAYDEQFF
TRBD1	-	TRBV9	TRBJ1-3	TGTGCCAGCAGCGTTAACAGGGGGCTTTCCGGAAACACCATATATTTT	CASSVNRGLSGNTIYF
-	-	TRBV10-3	TRBJ1-3	TGTGCCATCAGTACACGACAAGACAGCCCGAGCTCTGGAAACACCATATATTTT	CAISTRQDSPSSGNTIYF
TRBD2	once	TRBV5-1	TRBJ2-3	TGCGCCAGCAGCTTGGGCAGCGGGGGGGCCGGCACAGATACGCAGTATTTT	CASSLGSGGAGTDTQYF
-	-	TRBV6-2/TRBV6-3	TRBJ2-2	TGTGCCAGCACCCCGTGGGAGGACACCGGGGAGCTGTTTTTT	CASTPWEDTGELFF
TRBD2	-	TRBV7-8	TRBJ2-7	TGTGCCAGCAGCTTAATTGGGACTAGCGGACTTGGAGATTCCTACGAGCAGTACTTC	CASSLIGTSGLGDSYEQYF
-	-	TRBV11-2	TRBJ2-7	TGTGCCAGCAGCTTATTCAGGGGCCAGTCCTACGAGCAGTACTTC	CASSLFRGQSYEQYF
TRBD1	-	TRBV15	TRBJ2-1	TGTGCCACCAGCAGAGCTGTTAAGGGGGCAGGCAATGAGCAGTTCTTC	CATSRAVKGAGNEQFF
-	-	TRBV5-1	TRBJ1-1	TGCGCCAGCAGCTTGGGGTACGTGAGGCGGGCGAACACTGAAGCTTTCTTT	CASSLGYVRRANTEAFF
-	-	TRBV7-9	TRBJ1-5	TGTGCCAGCAGCTTAGGAGGGCCGCACCTTAGCAATCAGCCCCAGCATTTT	CASSLGGPHLSNQPQHF
TRBD1	-	TRBV7-2	TRBJ1-1	TGTGCCAGCAGTTTAAGGACAGGGGGCACTGAAGCTTTCTTT	CASSLRTGGTEAFF
-	-	TRBV18	TRBJ1-6	TGTGCCAGCTCAGACAGGTCCCTTGGGAATTCACCCCTCCACTTT	CASSDRSLGNSPLHF
-	-	TRBV27	TRBJ1-1	TGTGCCAGCAGTCCGCGGGGGGGGAACACTGAAGCTTTCTTT	CASSPRGGNTEAFF
-	-	TRBV6-5	TRBJ2-2	TGTGCCAGCAGTTACACGGGTGGGACCGGGGAGCTGTTTTTT	CASSYTGGTGELFF
TRBD1	-	TRBV5-1	TRBJ1-1	TGCGCCAGCAGCACGGGACAGTTTGAAGCTTTCTTT	CASSTGQFEAFF
-	-	TRBV5-1	TRBJ1-2	TGCGCCAGCAGTTCCGCCACAGGGTACGGGGATGGCTACACCTTC	CASSSATGYGDGYTF
-	-	TRBV7-6	TRBJ2-7	TGTGCCAGCAGCTTAGCGGGGCAGGGTAACTACGAGCAGTACTTC	CASSLAGQGNYEQYF
-	-	TRBV7-7	TRBJ2-3	TGTGCTAGCAGCTTAGGAGCCGGAGATACGCAGTATTTT	CASSLGAGDTQYF
-	-	TRBV9	TRBJ1-2	TGTGCCAGCAGCGTAGGGGGAGACCTTAACTATGGCTACACCTTC	CASSVGGDLNYGYTF
TRBD1	-	TRBV3-1/TRBV3-2	TRBJ2-1	TGTGCCAGCAGCCAAATGGCAGGGGGCAATGAGCAGTTCTTC	CASSQMAGGNEQFF
-	few	TRBV11-2	TRBJ2-2	TGTGCCAGCAACTTAGCGAGTTCATCCGGGGAGCTGTTTTTT	CASNLASSSGELFF
-	-	TRBV7-2	TRBJ1-1	TGTGCCAGCAGCTCCCAATCGGGGAACACTGAAGCTTTCTTT	CASSSQSGNTEAFF
-	-	TRBV5-1	TRBJ2-3	TGCGCCAGCAGCTTGCTCGTCACAGATACGCAGTATTTT	CASSLLVTDTQYF